What follows are 14 T cell receptor beta chains derived from one specimen sequenced in a study of beta chain features in type 1 diabetes. The authors reverse transcribed all of the isolated RNA, so sequencing captured expressed TCRB transcripts. The repertoire was sequenced with immunoSEQ multiplex PCR; TCRdb's copy has only in-frame clones and lacks some. The data contain 160,000 or so clones, roughly 9% of them seen just once; the ten biggest clones take up 0.7%. No antigen is known for these receptors. Findings of the study overall: Significant though moderate, a shortening of TCRB CDR3s appeared in all four CD4+ subsets of Type 1 diabetes patients.

The sequencing input was central memory CD4+ T cells from blood. The receptors derive from a woman aged 25 to 39 with type 1 diabetes.

The rearrangement joins TRBV5-1 to TRBJ2-3; a possible D gene is TRBD2 (6 bases). V lost 0 bases and J 4 bases, leaving 9 bases between the germline ends. Per the germline V gene, CDR1 is SGHRS and CDR2 is YFSETQ. CDR3 size: 14 residues. The CDR3 DNA reads as TGCGCCAGCAGCTTGGTGCGGGAATCAGATACGCAGTATTTT. This translates into CASSLVRESDTQYF.

The chain has TRBV2 and TRBJ2-7; 9 bases are a match to TRBD2. This CDR3 comprises 14 residues. After removal of 7 bases from V and 3 bases from J, the junction contained 7 bases not matched to a gene. Germline V gives CDR1 SNHLY, CDR2 FYNNEI. DNA for the CDR3: TGTGCCAGCACCTCAGGACTAGCGCACTACGAGCAGTACTTC. It specifies CASTSGLAHYEQYF.

The rearrangement joins TRBV28 to TRBJ1-5; D is possibly TRBD1 (5 bases). CDR3 length equals 13 residues. Germline CDR1 and CDR2: MDHEN and SYDVKM. The germline V and J ends were trimmed by 2 bases and 9 bases, with 11 bases remaining between them. DNA of the CDR3: TGTGCCAGCAGTTTACTGGGGACTGGGCCCCAGCATTTT. It codes for CASSLLGTGPQHF.

Comments on this clone: Given a far larger clone just one base away, this is likely a sequencing read error. The rearrangement links TRBV11-2 to TRBJ2-5; maybe TRBD2 (6 bases). CDR3 length: 15 amino acids. Between the trimmed V and J ends, which lost 5 bases and 5 bases, there was a span of 18 bases. Per the germline V gene, CDR1 is SGHAT and CDR2 is FQNNGV. CDR3 DNA sequence: TGTGCCAGCAGCCAAGATGGGGCAGGAGGGGAGACCCAGTACTTC. This translates into CASSQDGAGGETQYF.

The chain recombines TRBV5-1 with TRBJ2-5, with 11 bases fitting TRBD1. The V gene end was trimmed by 4 bases and the J gene end by 2 bases; junction bases not matched to a gene: 4. CDR1 SGHRS and CDR2 YFSETQ come from the germline V gene. The CDR3 loop spans 15 amino acids. The CDR3 region has the DNA TGCGCCAGCAGCGCCTGGGACAGGGGGCAAGAGACCCAGTACTTC. Translating gives CASSAWDRGQETQYF.

The V gene is TRBV30, the J gene TRBJ2-3; 12 bases map to TRBD2. Looked up from germline, CDR1 is GTSNPN and CDR2 is SVGIG (reference sequence). CDR3 size: 14 residues. With V trimmed by 5 bases and J by 4 bases, 4 bases remained unmatched. For the CDR3, the DNA is TGTGCCTGGGAGACTAGCGGGAGATCAGATACGCAGTATTTT. Protein sequence: CAWETSGRSDTQYF.

This clone appeared once. This chain uses TRBV19 with TRBJ1-3; D uncertain. Looked up from germline, CDR1 is LNHDA and CDR2 is SQIVND (reference sequence). This CDR3 has 15 amino acids. V lost 10 bases, J lost 0 bases, and 16 bases lay in between. CDR3 sequence: CATFKTSSSGNTIYF. CDR3 sequence (DNA): TGTGCCACCTTTAAAACATCCTCCTCTGGAAACACCATATATTTT.

V gene TRBV20-1 combines with J gene TRBJ2-7; 7 bases are shared with TRBD2. Germline CDR1 reads DFQATT; CDR2 reads SNEGSKA (reference sequence). The junction had 6 bases not matched to a gene; V was cut back by 7 bases and J by 6 bases. The CDR3 has 11 amino acids. The CDR3 loop is CSVKLAREQYF. The CDR3, as DNA: TGCAGTGTCAAACTAGCGCGCGAGCAGTACTTC.

This clone was found a few times. The junction and the germline gene differ at one end; a read error may be behind it. The chain uses TRBV7-7 and TRBJ2-5; D might be TRBD1 (5 bases). Germline lookup yields CDR1 SSHAT and CDR2 FNYEAQ (reference sequence). This CDR3 is 14 amino acids long. Here the CDR3 DNA reads TGTGCTAGCAGCTTGGGTCAGGGTCCGGAGACCCAGTACTTC. Its translation is CASSLGQGPETQYF.

The chain has TRBV18 and TRBJ1-1; D gene ambiguous. With 2 bases removed from V and 1 base from J, the gap between germline ends came to 8 bases. The CDR3 sequence is 14 residues long. Germline lookup yields CDR1 KGHSH and CDR2 LQKENI. In nucleotides, the CDR3 is TGTGCCAGCTCACCATTGACGGGGAACACTGAAGCTTTCTTT. This codes for CASSPLTGNTEAFF.

This clone was observed a handful of times. In DNA, the CDR3 is TGTGCCAGCAGGATCCCGGGACTAGCGGGAGTTGAGCAGTTCTTC. Its protein is CASRIPGLAGVEQFF. The chain has TRBV6-1 and TRBJ2-1; 14 bases map to TRBD2. The CDR3 extends over 15 amino acids. The germline V gene has CDR1 MNHNS and CDR2 SASEGT. The trim removed 6 bases at V and 9 bases at J, leaving 7 bases unmatched.

The V gene is TRBV18, the J gene TRBJ1-2, with D perhaps matching TRBD1 (6 bases). The CDR3 covers 16 residues. Trimming pared 8 bases from V and 0 bases from J, leaving 19 bases between. Germline CDR1 KGHSH, CDR2 LQKENI. The CDR3 region is CASQNQGSGPNYGYTF. CDR3 DNA sequence: TGTGCCAGCCAAAACCAGGGGTCAGGGCCTAACTATGGCTACACCTTC.

This clone was observed a few times. For the CDR3, the DNA is TGTGCCAGCAGACGGACAGGTCTGATCTACGAGCAGTACTTC. It translates to CASRRTGLIYEQYF. The chain uses TRBV28 and TRBJ2-7, with 7 bases fitting TRBD1. The CDR3 sequence is 14 residues long. V was pared by 6 bases and J by 3 bases, with 8 bases of the junction left unmatched. Germline lookup yields CDR1 MDHEN and CDR2 SYDVKM. Combining the CDR3 with reference TRBV28 and TRBJ2-7 gives the whole variable domain DVKVTQSSRYLVKRTGEKVFLECVQDMDHENMFWYRQDPGLGLRLIYFSYDVKMKEKGDIPEGYSVSREKKERFSLILESASTNQTSMYLCASRRTGLIYEQYFGPGTRLTVT.

This clone was seen only a few times. The chain combines TRBV25-1 with TRBJ2-1, with TRBD2 matching over 7 bases. The CDR3 runs 14 residues. Germline values: CDR1 MGHDK, CDR2 SYGVNS. With 2 bases clipped from V and 9 bases from J, the junction kept 7 bases outside the gene matches. The CDR3 nucleotides are TGTGCCAGCAGTGAAGCGGGAGATCGCCGTGAGCAGTTCTTC. As protein: CASSEAGDRREQFF.